Below, 21 T cell receptor beta chains from the same sample are listed, as sequenced in a study of PD-1 blockade in classical Hodgkin lymphoma. Specified time point: cycle 4 day 1 (C4D1), after less than 7 weeks of nivolumab. Every patient experienced relapse after autologous stem cell transplantation, and brentuximab vedotin exposure varied. The assay was immunoSEQ multiplex PCR, and TCRdb's table has in-frame clones only and misses some. The sample contains around 92,000 clones, 83% of which appear only once. The specimen was peripheral blood mononuclear cells (PBMCs), collected before the fourth cycle of nivolumab. Receptors were obtained from a human donor with classical Hodgkin lymphoma.

The V gene is TRBV7-2, the J gene TRBJ2-7; the match to TRBD1 covers 9 bases. Germline V lookup: CDR1 SGHTA, CDR2 FQGNSA. The junction had 3 bases not matched to a gene; V was cut back by 0 bases and J by 3 bases. CDR3 length equals 15 residues. CDR3 bases: TGTGCCAGCAGCTTAGCGGGACAGGGAGTCTACGAGCAGTACTTC. Protein product: CASSLAGQGVYEQYF.

V gene TRBV25-1 combines with J gene TRBJ2-1; D ambiguous. Between the trimmed V and J ends, which lost 6 bases and 3 bases, there was a span of 21 bases. Germline lookup yields CDR1 MGHDK and CDR2 SYGVNS. The CDR3 sequence is 17 residues long. As DNA, the CDR3 is TGTGCCAGCAGCCCCCCATTCGGCAGGCCCCTCTACAATGAGCAGTTCTTC. Translating gives CASSPPFGRPLYNEQFF. Full variable domain (remainder filled in from reference TRBV25-1 and TRBJ2-1): EADIYQTPRYLVIGTGKKITLECSQTMGHDKMYWYQQDPGMELHLIHYSYGVNSTEKGDLSSESTVSRIRTEHFPLTLESARPSHTSQYLCASSPPFGRPLYNEQFFGPGTRLTVL.

This chain uses TRBV2 with TRBJ2-7; D unresolved. Germline V gene sequence: CDR1 SNHLY, CDR2 FYNNEI. V lost 6 bases and J lost 5, with 11 bases in between. This CDR3 has 12 amino acids. Written as DNA, the CDR3 is TGTGCCAGCAGGGTATATTATAACGAGCAGTACTTC. This codes for CASRVYYNEQYF.

The chain joins TRBV5-4 to TRBJ2-1; a weak D match, TRBD2 (5 bases). The CDR3 consists of 15 residues. In germline, CDR1 is SGHNT, CDR2 YYREEE (reference sequence). Trimming pared 0 bases from V and 6 bases from J, leaving 13 bases between. The CDR3 DNA reads TGTGCCAGCAGCTTGGAATCGAGGGCGGTCAATGAGCAGTTCTTC. Translated: CASSLESRAVNEQFF.

The gene calls are TRBV7-9 and TRBJ2-7; D possibly uses TRBD1 or TRBD2 (7 bases each). Trimming cost V 5 bases and J 5 bases, with 25 bases left between them. The V gene's germline CDR1 is SEHNR and CDR2 FQNEAQ (reference sequence). The CDR3 covers 17 residues. The DNA for the CDR3 is TGTGCCAGCAGCCCCTCAGGGGGGAGGGCCATCATCGACGAGCAGTACTTC. Amino acid sequence: CASSPSGGRAIIDEQYF.

This clone was detected only once. The CDR3 reads CAISESSGGGRTEAFF. The CDR3 DNA follows: TGTGCCATCAGTGAGTCTTCTGGGGGCGGGAGGACTGAAGCTTTCTTT. The V gene is TRBV10-3, the J gene TRBJ1-1, with D tentatively TRBD1 (6 bases). V lost 0 bases and J 5 bases, leaving 16 bases between the germline ends. The CDR3 sequence is 16 residues long. The germline V gene has CDR1 ENHRY and CDR2 SYGVKD.

The gene calls are TRBV9 and TRBJ2-6; D is undetermined. The germline V and J ends were trimmed by 4 bases and 0 bases, with 17 bases remaining between them. The CDR3 contains 18 residues. CDR1 is SGDLS and CDR2 is YYNGEE in the germline V gene. CDR3 loop: CASSLVGRGNSGANVLTF. The CDR3 nucleotides read TGTGCCAGCAGCCTCGTAGGGCGCGGCAACTCTGGGGCCAACGTCCTGACTTTC.

As for this clone: This CDR3 is also generated by other DNA sequences in the sample. J is TRBJ2-7 and V is TRBV7-9; TRBD2 is a possible D gene (5 bases). Germline V gene lookup returns CDR1 SEHNR and CDR2 FQNEAQ (reference sequence). V lost 1 base and J 4 bases, leaving 8 bases between the germline ends. The CDR3 has 13 residues. The CDR3 sequence is CASSLVGGYEQYF. The CDR3 bases are TGTGCCAGCAGCTTAGTGGGCGGGTACGAGCAGTACTTC.

The chain carries TRBV29-1 and TRBJ2-3, with a tentative D call TRBD2 (6 bases). V was trimmed by 6 bases and J by 0 bases, leaving 16 bases between them. CDR3 length equals 15 residues. Germline CDR1 reads SQVTM; CDR2 reads ANQGSEA. CDR3 coding DNA: TGCAGCGTAACCGGGACTTTGAGTAGCACAGATACGCAGTATTTT. Its protein is CSVTGTLSSTDTQYF.

The rearrangement links TRBV5-1 to TRBJ1-4; TRBD1 is a possible D gene (5 bases). The CDR3 has 17 residues. V lost 4 bases to trimming and J lost 0 bases, with 16 bases between them. CDR1 is SGHRS and CDR2 is YFSETQ in the germline V gene. The CDR3 sequence is CASSTDILGATNEKLFF. The CDR3 DNA is TGCGCCAGCAGCACAGACATCTTGGGGGCAACTAATGAAAAACTGTTTTTT.

CDR3 protein: CASSNGTPRPQETQYF. In nucleotides, the CDR3 is TGTGCCAGCAGCAACGGGACACCTAGGCCACAAGAGACCCAGTACTTC. The J gene is TRBJ2-5, the V gene TRBV21-1; the table's D call TRBD1 went unverified against the DNA. TRBV21-1 is a recognized pseudogene. This CDR3 has 16 residues.

The chain uses TRBV2 and TRBJ1-3, with D unresolved. CDR1 and CDR2 (germline): SNHLY, FYNNEI. The CDR3 extends over 13 amino acids. V shed 7 bases and J shed 1 base, with 8 bases lying between them. The CDR3 bases are TGTGCCAGCACCGGGGAATCTGGAAACACCATATATTTT. This sequence encodes CASTGESGNTIYF.

The chain carries TRBV30 and TRBJ2-7; tentatively, D is TRBD1 or TRBD2 (5 bases each). Trimming removed 2 bases from V and 6 bases from J, with 14 bases in between. The germline CDR1 and CDR2 sequences are GTSNPN and SVGIG (reference sequence). CDR3 length equals 13 residues. CDR3: CAWSRDQGSEQYF. The CDR3 DNA is TGTGCCTGGAGTCGGGACCAAGGATCCGAGCAGTACTTC.

The chain uses TRBV5-1 and TRBJ2-3; 12 nucleotides line up with TRBD2. The CDR3 is made up of 16 amino acids. The germline gives CDR1 SGHRS, CDR2 YFSETQ. V lost 4 bases to trimming and J lost 2 bases; unmatched junction nucleotides: 5. The CDR3 is CASSLGLAGFTDTQYF. CDR3 in DNA: TGCGCCAGCAGCCTTGGACTAGCGGGGTTCACAGATACGCAGTATTTT.

The chain combines TRBV7-2 with TRBJ2-7; D might be TRBD2 (6 bases). The germline V gene encodes CDR1 SGHTA and CDR2 FQGNSA. Trimming took 3 bases from V and 6 from J, leaving 15 bases between them. CDR3 length: 14 amino acids. The CDR3 bases are TGTGCCAGCAGCTTGTCGGGGGAGTACGGCGAGCAGTACTTC. As protein: CASSLSGEYGEQYF.

The genes are TRBV11-2 and TRBJ2-1, with 9 bases that match TRBD2. Per the germline V gene, CDR1 is SGHAT and CDR2 is FQNNGV. J lost 4 bases, V lost 1 base, and 11 bases had no gene match. This CDR3 is built from 18 residues. CDR3 sequence reads: CASSLGGGRGRRYNEQFF. CDR3 in DNA: TGTGCCAGCAGCTTAGGAGGCGGGAGGGGCCGTAGGTACAATGAGCAGTTCTTC.

V is TRBV7-8 and J is TRBJ2-7; 8 bases are shared with TRBD1. The CDR3 has 13 amino acids. The germline gives CDR1 SGHVS, CDR2 FQNEAQ. Unmatched junction bases numbered 4, after V lost 3 bases and J lost 6 bases. For the CDR3, the DNA is TGTGCCAGCAGCTTGGGAACAGGGGGCGAGCAGTACTTC. Amino acids: CASSLGTGGEQYF.

The chain couples TRBV20-1 to TRBJ2-1; D call uncertain. Germline V gives CDR1 DFQATT, CDR2 SNEGSKA (reference sequence). The CDR3 has 11 residues. V was clipped by 7 bases and J by 0 bases, with 4 bases between them. The CDR3 reads CSVSSYNEQFF. CDR3 coding DNA: TGCAGTGTGAGCTCCTACAATGAGCAGTTCTTC.

The chain carries TRBV7-2 and TRBJ1-2, with TRBD1 as a possible D gene (6 bases). V was pared by 2 bases and J by 2 bases, with 9 bases between. This CDR3 contains 14 residues. Germline CDR1 reads SGHTA; CDR2 reads FQGNSA. The CDR3 bases are TGTGCCAGCAGCTTAACAGGGTTAAACTATGGCTACACCTTC. Encoded protein: CASSLTGLNYGYTF.

The J gene is TRBJ2-2, the V gene TRBV5-6; D remains ambiguous. The CDR3 has 15 residues. The V end lost 4 bases, the J end lost 0 bases, and 10 bases lay between the germline ends. Germline CDR1 SGHDT, CDR2 YYEEEE. CDR3 bases: TGTGCCAGCAGCCTGGGTCCCACGAACACCGGGGAGCTGTTTTTT. Encoded protein: CASSLGPTNTGELFF.

V gene TRBV18 combines with J gene TRBJ1-2, with 9 nucleotides matching TRBD1. CDR3 length equals 14 residues. In germline, CDR1 is KGHSH, CDR2 LQKENI. The V gene end was trimmed by 2 bases and the J gene end by 8 bases; junction bases not matched to a gene: 6. The CDR3 DNA is TGTGCCAGCTCACCAAGGGGACAGGGAGAAGGCTACACCTTC. Translated, it gives CASSPRGQGEGYTF.